The subject of this entry is one TCR beta chain. The sample originates from a study of blood T cell repertoires in COVID-19. Turning to the study itself: The study drew acute and convalescent COVID-19 samples from the United States, Italy and Spain. In each case, the material was cDNA or gDNA derived from T cells, B-cell-depleted T cells, or PBMCs.

This CDR3 has 14 residues. CDR1 is MDHEN, CDR2 SYDVKM, per germline. The V segment lost 4 bases and the J segment 0 bases; nucleotides outside the gene matches: 3. In the source study's methods: Amplification of reference gene primers provided the estimated nucleated cell counts. Assay: immunoSEQ multiplex PCR; the TCRdb copy retains only in-frame clones and omits some. The DNA was the basis for D and trimming; V, J and clone size are from that table. The table includes roughly 250,000 clones, 65% to 80% detected once. The sample was peripheral blood. The chain recombines TRBV28 with TRBJ2-7; 7 bases agree with TRBD1. This sequence originates from a woman aged 40 to 50 with active or convalescent COVID-19. The CDR3 loop reads CASSSPGGSYEQYF. CDR3 in DNA: TGTGCCAGCAGTTCCCCAGGGGGCTCCTACGAGCAGTACTTC.